These 32 T cell receptor beta chains were sequenced from one sample in a study of blood T cell repertoires in COVID-19. Using immunoSEQ multiplex PCR, the repertoire was profiled, and TCRdb retains in-frame clones only, with some absent. The profile shows over 55,000 clones, approximately 88% of them singletons. The sequenced sample was peripheral blood. The receptors shown here come from a human donor in a cohort sampled during active COVID-19.

The genes are TRBV18 and TRBJ2-1; D is perhaps TRBD2 (6 bases). V gave up 2 bases and J gave up 3 bases, with 11 bases separating them. In germline, CDR1 is KGHSH, CDR2 LQKENI. CDR3 size: 15 residues. This chain's CDR3 is CASSPSRGYYNEQFF. As DNA, the CDR3 is TGTGCCAGCTCACCATCGCGGGGCTACTACAATGAGCAGTTCTTC. Looking up the rest from reference TRBV18 and TRBJ2-1 gives the full variable domain: NAGVMQNPRHLVRRRGQEARLRCSPMKGHSHVYWYRQLPEEGLKFMVYLQKENIIDESGMPKERFSAEFPKEGPSILRIQQVVRGDSAAYFCASSPSRGYYNEQFFGPGTRLTVL.

This sequence joins TRBV10-2 and TRBJ2-7, with 8 positions matching TRBD2. The CDR3 is 14 amino acids. With 3 bases clipped from V and 3 bases from J, the junction kept 4 bases outside the gene matches. Germline V gene sequence: CDR1 WSHSY, CDR2 SAAADI. CDR3 protein: CASSDEAGVYEQYF. CDR3 bases: TGCGCCAGCAGTGACGAAGCGGGAGTCTACGAGCAGTACTTC.

The chain is built from TRBV11-2 and TRBJ2-5; tentatively, D is TRBD2 (6 bases). The length of the CDR3 is 15 residues. V gave up 5 bases and J gave up 0 bases, with 13 bases separating them. Per germline, CDR1 SGHAT and CDR2 FQNNGV. CDR3 sequence (DNA): TGTGCCAGCAGCCTTCCCCGGGGGAACCAAGAGACCCAGTACTTC. This codes for CASSLPRGNQETQYF.

This chain connects TRBV28 to TRBJ2-7; D perhaps matches TRBD2 (7 bases). The germline V gene has CDR1 MDHEN and CDR2 SYDVKM. Trimming shortened V by 3 bases and J by 3 bases, and 21 bases separated the two germline ends. The CDR3 contains 17 residues. As DNA, the CDR3 is TGTGCCAGCAGTTTGTTTGGGAGGGGGACGAGGGGCTACGAGCAGTACTTC. Translation: CASSLFGRGTRGYEQYF.

This chain joins TRBV7-2 and TRBJ1-2, with TRBD1 matching over 7 bases. V trimming: 5 bases; J trimming: 9 bases; junction bases outside the gene matches: 6. The CDR3 is made up of 12 amino acids. The germline V gene has CDR1 SGHTA and CDR2 FQGNSA. Here the CDR3 reads CASSQDRFSYTF. The DNA for the CDR3 is TGTGCCAGCAGCCAGGACAGGTTCAGCTACACCTTC. Full variable domain (missing parts from reference TRBV7-2 and TRBJ1-2): GAGVSQSPSNKVTEKGKDVELRCDPISGHTALYWYRQSLGQGLEFLIYFQGNSAPDKSGLPSDRFSAERTGGSVSTLTIQRTQQEDSAVYLCASSQDRFSYTFGSGTRLTVV.

The gene calls are TRBV28 and TRBJ2-7; 10 bases match TRBD1. V lost 2 bases, J lost 1 base, and 5 bases stayed unmatched. The length of the CDR3 is 16 residues. Germline values: CDR1 MDHEN, CDR2 SYDVKM. The CDR3 protein is CASSLPGTGVSYEQYF. CDR3 DNA sequence: TGTGCCAGCAGTTTACCTGGGACAGGGGTATCCTACGAGCAGTACTTC. The whole variable domain, filled in from reference TRBV28 and TRBJ2-7, reads DVKVTQSSRYLVKRTGEKVFLECVQDMDHENMFWYRQDPGLGLRLIYFSYDVKMKEKGDIPEGYSVSREKKERFSLILESASTNQTSMYLCASSLPGTGVSYEQYFGPGTRLTVT.

The chain recombines TRBV9 with TRBJ2-1, with D tentatively TRBD2 (6 bases). V lost 4 bases and J 2 bases, leaving 13 bases between the germline ends. Per the germline V gene, CDR1 is SGDLS and CDR2 is YYNGEE. The CDR3 has 15 amino acids. The CDR3 DNA follows: TGTGCCAGCAGCAGGGCCGGGGGACCCTACAATGAGCAGTTCTTC. Translation gives CASSRAGGPYNEQFF.

The chain joins TRBV27 to TRBJ2-3, with D possibly matching TRBD2 (5 bases). This CDR3 spans 15 amino acids. Germline V CDR1 and CDR2: MNHEY, SMNVEV (reference sequence). Trimming removed 3 bases from V and 1 base from J, with 11 bases in between. CDR3 residues: CASSFSGSRTDTQYF. The CDR3 coding sequence is TGTGCCAGCAGTTTTTCGGGGTCTCGCACAGATACGCAGTATTTT.

The chain joins TRBV5-1 to TRBJ1-5; 12 nucleotides agree with TRBD1. The CDR3 is 17 amino acids. Unmatched junction bases numbered 8, after V lost 4 bases and J lost 3 bases. The germline CDR1 and CDR2 sequences are SGHRS and YFSETQ. The chain's CDR3 is CASSIGTGGASNQPQHF. In nucleotides, the CDR3 is TGCGCCAGCAGCATCGGGACAGGGGGCGCCTCCAATCAGCCCCAGCATTTT.

The gene calls are TRBV30 and TRBJ1-3; TRBD1 matches at 9 bases. CDR3 length: 15 residues. The germline V gene encodes CDR1 GTSNPN and CDR2 SVGIG (reference sequence). V was clipped by 1 base and J by 2 bases; unmatched bases: 3. CDR3 in amino acids: CAWSAGQGTGNTIYF. DNA for the CDR3: TGTGCCTGGAGTGCGGGACAGGGAACTGGAAACACCATATATTTT.

V and J are TRBV7-2 and TRBJ2-7; 8 bases are a match to TRBD1. The CDR3 totals 16 residues. V was clipped by 0 bases and J by 4 bases; unmatched bases: 8. The germline gives CDR1 SGHTA, CDR2 FQGNSA. As DNA, the CDR3 is TGTGCCAGCAGCTTAGCGTCCCAGGGGGCCGCGTACGAGCAGTACTTC. It specifies CASSLASQGAAYEQYF.

The rearrangement joins TRBV11-2 to TRBJ2-3; 7 nucleotides align to TRBD1. Trimming cost V 8 bases and J 1 base; bases outside gene matches: 6. The CDR3 totals 14 residues. Germline assignment: CDR1 SGHAT and CDR2 FQNNGV. For the CDR3, the DNA is TGTGCCAGCGGCGACAGGGTGGGCACAGATACGCAGTATTTT. Protein sequence: CASGDRVGTDTQYF.

The J gene is TRBJ2-3, the V gene TRBV5-4; D may be TRBD2 (5 bases). This CDR3 comprises 16 residues. V gave up 7 bases and J gave up 2 bases, with 20 bases separating them. Germline CDR1 is SGHNT and CDR2 is YYREEE (reference sequence). DNA of the CDR3: TGTGCCAGCTCCCTTCATGAAGGGAGTTACACAGATACGCAGTATTTT. Its translation: CASSLHEGSYTDTQYF.

The rearrangement links TRBV7-2 to TRBJ2-2; a possible D gene is TRBD2 (6 bases). This CDR3 is 15 amino acids long. Germline lookup yields CDR1 SGHTA and CDR2 FQGNSA. V lost 0 bases, J lost 6 bases, and 11 bases lay in between. CDR3: CASSLAVGGAGELFF. As DNA, the CDR3 is TGTGCCAGCAGCTTAGCGGTAGGAGGGGCCGGGGAGCTGTTTTTT.

The rearrangement links TRBV7-9 to TRBJ1-6; 9 nucleotides align to TRBD1. V lost 3 bases to trimming and J lost 7 bases; unmatched junction nucleotides: 4. The CDR3 has 15 residues. Germline-derived CDR1 and CDR2 are SEHNR and FQNEAQ (reference sequence). CDR3 DNA sequence: TGTGCCAGCAGCTTGGGGGACAGGGTAAATTCACCCCTCCACTTT. Protein product: CASSLGDRVNSPLHF.

The chain is built from TRBV7-9 and TRBJ2-1, with 11 bases that match TRBD2. The CDR3 spans 18 residues. CDR1 and CDR2 from the germline V gene are SEHNR and FQNEAQ (reference sequence). After removal of 5 bases from V and 5 bases from J, the junction contained 14 bases not matched to a gene. The CDR3 region has the DNA TGTGCCAGCAGCCGGAGGACTAGCGGGCCAACAATCCACAATGAGCAGTTCTTC. Translating it yields CASSRRTSGPTIHNEQFF.

This clone was seen just once. The rearrangement uses TRBV6-6 and TRBJ1-1, with D uncertain. The CDR3 extends over 13 amino acids. Deletions cut 5 bases from V and 0 bases from J, with 7 bases between. Germline CDR1 reads MNHNY; CDR2 reads SVGAGI (reference sequence). The CDR3 region is CASSATVNTEAFF. CDR3 in DNA: TGTGCCAGCAGTGCTACAGTGAACACTGAAGCTTTCTTT.

The chain uses TRBV11-2 and TRBJ1-1; D might be TRBD1 (5 bases). The V end lost 5 bases, the J end lost 0 bases, and 10 bases lay between the germline ends. Germline V gene sequence: CDR1 SGHAT, CDR2 FQNNGV. CDR3 length: 14 amino acids. This CDR3 reads CASSPGGLNTEAFF. The DNA of the CDR3 is TGTGCCAGCAGCCCCGGGGGGTTGAACACTGAAGCTTTCTTT.

The rearrangement joins TRBV27 to TRBJ1-1; D is ambiguous. The CDR3 contains 16 residues. V shed 3 bases and J shed 4 bases, with 18 bases lying between them. From germline, CDR1 is MNHEY and CDR2 SMNVEV (reference sequence). The CDR3 is CASSFRGMNRVTEAFF. The CDR3 DNA reads TGTGCCAGCAGTTTTCGGGGAATGAATAGGGTCACTGAAGCTTTCTTT.

J is TRBJ1-1 and V is TRBV7-2; no definite D call. This CDR3 spans 13 amino acids. Germline lookup yields CDR1 SGHTA and CDR2 FQGNSA. The V end lost 3 bases, the J end lost 5 bases, and 10 bases lay between the germline ends. The CDR3: CASSFDSVTEAFF. The CDR3 coding sequence is TGTGCCAGCAGCTTCGATTCGGTTACTGAAGCTTTCTTT.

CDR3 sequence (DNA): TGCGCCAGCCGAATCGGGATCTCAAGGACTGAAGCTTTCTTT. This codes for CASRIGISRTEAFF. The chain uses TRBV5-1 and TRBJ1-1; no reliable D call. V was clipped by 7 bases and J by 5 bases, with 18 bases between them. Germline V gene sequence: CDR1 SGHRS, CDR2 YFSETQ. The CDR3 length is 14 residues.

V and J are TRBV5-1 and TRBJ2-1, with a weak D call TRBD2 (6 bases). The CDR3 length is 17 residues. Germline values: CDR1 SGHRS, CDR2 YFSETQ. V was shortened by 3 bases and J by 0 bases, with 16 bases between the two germline ends. The CDR3 sequence: CASSSPVGGPSYNEQFF. As DNA, the CDR3 is TGCGCCAGCAGCTCCCCGGTGGGGGGTCCCTCCTACAATGAGCAGTTCTTC. The full variable domain, rest sourced from reference TRBV5-1 and TRBJ2-1, is KAGVTQTPRYLIKTRGQQVTLSCSPISGHRSVSWYQQTPGQGLQFLFEYFSETQRNKGNFPGRFSGRQFSNSRSEMNVSTLELGDSALYLCASSSPVGGPSYNEQFFGPGTRLTVL.

This rearrangement joins TRBV18 to TRBJ2-1, with D possibly being TRBD1 (5 bases). With 3 bases removed from V and 6 bases from J, the gap between germline ends came to 12 bases. CDR1 and CDR2 (germline): KGHSH, LQKENI. This CDR3 is built from 14 residues. Here the CDR3 reads CASSPRQSSNEQFF. As DNA, the CDR3 is TGTGCCAGCTCACCCCGACAGAGTTCCAATGAGCAGTTCTTC.

V and J are TRBV19 and TRBJ1-2; TRBD1 matches 7 bases. V lost 1 base, J lost 6 bases, and 2 bases stayed unmatched. Germline V gene data show CDR1 as LNHDA and CDR2 as SQIVND (reference sequence). CDR3 length equals 13 residues. The CDR3 coding sequence is TGTGCCAGTAGTATAGTCGGACAGGATGGCTACACCTTC. Translating gives CASSIVGQDGYTF.

The chain has TRBV7-2 and TRBJ2-5, with TRBD1 matching 7 bases. J was trimmed by 2 bases and V by 6 bases; bases with no gene match: 9. Per the germline V gene, CDR1 is SGHTA and CDR2 is FQGNSA. The CDR3 spans 15 residues. The CDR3 protein is CASSSNPGQQETQYF. The CDR3 coding sequence is TGTGCCAGCAGTAGCAACCCGGGACAGCAAGAGACCCAGTACTTC. The full variable domain, in which reference TRBV7-2 and TRBJ2-5 provide the parts outside the CDR3, is GAGVSQSPSNKVTEKGKDVELRCDPISGHTALYWYRQSLGQGLEFLIYFQGNSAPDKSGLPSDRFSAERTGGSVSTLTIQRTQQEDSAVYLCASSSNPGQQETQYFGPGTRLLVL.

This chain uses TRBV6-5 with TRBJ2-7, with TRBD1 identical over 9 bases. This CDR3 is 15 amino acids long. V shed 5 bases and J 2 bases; nucleotides not matched to a gene: 7. The V gene's germline CDR1 is MNHEY and CDR2 SVGAGI. The CDR3 sequence is CASSQSGQGPYEQYF. The CDR3 DNA follows: TGTGCCAGCAGTCAATCAGGACAGGGGCCCTACGAGCAGTACTTC.

The rearrangement uses TRBV25-1 and TRBJ2-3; D is unclear. The length of the CDR3 is 11 residues. Looked up from germline, CDR1 is MGHDK and CDR2 is SYGVNS. The V end was cut by 8 bases, the J end by 0 bases, with 3 bases between. CDR3 in DNA: TGTGCCAGCCAGAGCACAGATACGCAGTATTTT. Its translation: CASQSTDTQYF.

The V gene is TRBV1, the J gene TRBJ1-6; TRBD1 is the table's D call and was not checked against the DNA. TRBV1 is listed as a pseudogene. The CDR3 covers 19 residues. CDR3 DNA: TGCACCAGCAGTCGCACAGGGGGCGGGTTGAGCTCCTATAATTCACCCCTCCACTTT. The encoded protein is CTSSRTGGGLSSYNSPLHF.

This chain uses TRBV6-6 with TRBJ2-3, with 8 positions matching TRBD2. Germline loops: CDR1 MNHNY, CDR2 SVGAGI (reference sequence). This CDR3 is 15 amino acids long. V lost 6 bases, J lost 3 bases, and 8 bases stayed unmatched. CDR3: CASRTTSGPTDTQYF. DNA of the CDR3: TGTGCCAGCAGAACTACTAGCGGACCGACAGATACGCAGTATTTT.

The genes are TRBV2 and TRBJ1-2; 9 nucleotides line up with TRBD1. The CDR3 loop spans 12 amino acids. The V segment lost 6 bases and the J segment 8 bases; nucleotides outside the gene matches: 4. Germline values: CDR1 SNHLY, CDR2 FYNNEI. CDR3 amino acids: CASRGTGKGYTF. DNA of the CDR3: TGTGCCAGCAGGGGGACAGGGAAAGGCTACACCTTC. Full variable domain (rest looked up from reference TRBV2 and TRBJ1-2): EPEVTQTPSHQVTQMGQEVILRCVPISNHLYFYWYRQILGQKVEFLVSFYNNEISEKSEIFDDQFSVERPDGSNFTLKIRSTKLEDSAMYFCASRGTGKGYTFGSGTRLTVV.

The rearrangement uses TRBV7-2 and TRBJ2-5, with 9 positions matching TRBD1. The CDR3 runs to 16 residues. V was pared by 5 bases and J by 5 bases, with 12 bases of the junction left unmatched. The germline V gene has CDR1 SGHTA and CDR2 FQGNSA. For the CDR3, the DNA is TGTGCCAGCAGCCCTAAATCCGGGACAGGGATGGAGACCCAGTACTTC. Protein: CASSPKSGTGMETQYF.

J is TRBJ2-7 and V is TRBV4-1, with 8 bases fitting TRBD2. This CDR3 has 15 residues. The V gene end was trimmed by 6 bases and the J gene end by 3 bases; junction bases not matched to a gene: 10. Germline V gives CDR1 MGHRA, CDR2 YSYEKL. CDR3 bases: TGCGCCAGCAGGTTGGGACTAGGGGAGATCTACGAGCAGTACTTC. Its translation is CASRLGLGEIYEQYF.